Shown below are 9 T cell receptor beta chains from a single sample sequenced in a study of T cells after yellow fever vaccination. TCRdb re-called the 5' RACE reads with MiXCR, one entry per CDR3 protein. The sample has around 120,000 distinct CDR3 sequences; 15% are singletons. Here the sequenced sample was CD8+ T cells sorted from PBMCs, taken 5 days after the yellow fever booster vaccination. The receptor source for this set is a man aged 18 to 29 who received the YFV17D yellow fever vaccine.

This clonotype showed up just a few times. The chain is built from TRBV29-1 and TRBJ1-2, with D hard to call. This CDR3 is 16 amino acids long. CDR1 and CDR2 (germline): SQVTM, ANQGSEA. The V end was cut by 6 bases, the J end by 2 bases, with 22 bases between. The CDR3 reads CSVGHPIPGLNYGYTF. Here the CDR3 DNA reads TGCAGCGTGGGTCACCCCATCCCCGGATTGAACTATGGCTACACCTTC.

This clonotype came up many times. The V call is TRBV5-1, the J call TRBJ2-7; D unclear. Deletions cut 0 bases from V and 2 bases from J, with 9 bases between. Germline loops: CDR1 SGHRS, CDR2 YFSETQ. The CDR3 spans 14 residues. The CDR3: CASSLVASTYEQYF. The CDR3 coding sequence is TGCGCCAGCAGCTTGGTCGCGTCAACCTACGAGCAGTACTTC.

This clonotype was seen only a few times. CDR3 residues: CASSQDSGPGANVLTF. The CDR3 nucleotides read TGCGCCAGCAGCCAAGATTCGGGACCTGGGGCCAACGTCCTGACTTTC. The V call is TRBV4-3, the J call TRBJ2-6; D may be TRBD1 or TRBD2 (5 bases each). The CDR3 has 16 amino acids. Per the germline V gene, CDR1 is LGHNA and CDR2 is YSLEER. With 0 bases removed from V and 2 bases from J, the gap between germline ends came to 8 bases.

The DNA for the CDR3 is TGTGCCAGCAGCGTAGATGGCCTATCAGGCACTGAAGCTTTCTTT. It codes for CASSVDGLSGTEAFF. The chain combines TRBV9 with TRBJ1-1; D call uncertain. Germline CDR1 is SGDLS and CDR2 is YYNGEE. The ends were cut back, 0 bases at V and 4 bases at J, with 13 bases in the middle. The CDR3 covers 15 residues.

The genes are TRBV29-1 and TRBJ2-1; 9 nucleotides align to TRBD1. V shed 7 bases, J shed 12 bases, and the junction held 10 bases outside the gene matches. This CDR3 contains 12 residues. CDR1 is SQVTM, CDR2 ANQGSEA, per germline. The CDR3 protein is CSGETGGRRQFF. In DNA, the CDR3 is TGCAGCGGGGAGACAGGGGGTCGGCGGCAGTTCTTC.

This clonotype was found a few times. This chain links TRBV4-1 with TRBJ1-3; D remains ambiguous. Trimming took 1 base from V and 1 from J, leaving 5 bases between them. This CDR3 is built from 14 residues. Per the germline V gene, CDR1 is MGHRA and CDR2 is YSYEKL. The CDR3 DNA sequence: TGCGCCAGCAGCCAAGTGGGTTCTGGAAACACCATATATTTT. The encoded protein is CASSQVGSGNTIYF.

This clonotype was seen only a few times. This chain links TRBV5-1 with TRBJ2-5, with no clear D. Trimming removed 4 bases at V and 3 bases at J, with 4 bases between. Germline loops: CDR1 SGHRS, CDR2 YFSETQ. CDR3 length: 11 residues. CDR3 sequence reads: CASSTKETQYF. For the CDR3, the DNA is TGCGCCAGCAGCACCAAAGAGACCCAGTACTTC.

This clonotype has a count of ten or more. The J gene is TRBJ2-5, the V gene TRBV4-3, with D possibly TRBD2 on 7 matching bases. This CDR3 region has 14 residues. From germline, CDR1 is LGHNA and CDR2 YSLEER. Trimming removed 4 bases at V and 4 bases at J, with 13 bases between. The CDR3 spells CASSLKGGVETQYF. As DNA, the CDR3 is TGCGCCAGCAGCCTAAAGGGGGGGGTAGAGACCCAGTACTTC.

This clonotype was seen only a few times. The chain is built from TRBV4-3 and TRBJ1-2, with D possibly TRBD1 on 6 matching bases. The CDR3 runs 15 residues. The V and J ends lost 3 bases and 8 bases respectively, with 19 bases between them. Per germline, CDR1 LGHNA and CDR2 YSLEER. The CDR3 bases are TGCGCCAGCAGCCAGTCCCAAGGACAGAGCACCGGCTACACCTTC. Amino acid sequence: CASSQSQGQSTGYTF.